This T cell receptor (beta chain) is from a study of pediatric ulcerative colitis. General observations from the study: A couple of rectal CDR3 clonotypes occurred in all ulcerative colitis patients. In rectum, acute severe colitis had expanded clones and less diversity.

The survey-level immunoSEQ assay was used. Sequencing used immunoSEQ multiplex PCR; TCRdb keeps in-frame clones, though not all of them. Here the sample spans 30,000 to 40,000 clones, around 82% being singletons. In regard to this clone: The antigen is not known.

Per the germline V gene, CDR1 is LNHDA and CDR2 is SQIVND (reference sequence). There are 15 residues in the CDR3. The V end was cut by 0 bases, the J end by 5 bases, with 13 bases between. The sequence derives from a boy between 5 and 17 years old with severe ulcerative colitis. V and J are TRBV19 and TRBJ1-2, with D hard to call. The sequencing input was blood. The CDR3 protein is CASSIESRPGYGYTF. The CDR3 DNA is TGTGCCAGTAGTATAGAGAGTCGGCCCGGTTATGGCTACACCTTC.